This T cell receptor delta chain is drawn from a study of gamma-delta T cells after stem cell transplantation. TCRdb redid the clone calls on the RT-PCR reads with CATT. In the table there are about 1,300 delta-chain clones, about 27% of which are singletons. This clone counts as medium-sized (0.01 to 0.1%). Germline V gives CDR1 TSWWSYY, CDR2 QGS. Unmatched junction bases numbered 19, after V lost 0 bases and J lost 2 bases. The CDR3 has 21 amino acids. The chain uses TRDV1 and TRDJ1; 9 bases line up with TRDD3. Material for sequencing was gamma-delta T cells. The clonotype comes from a human donor. It is not recorded whose cells these are; they may come from a transplant donor. CDR3 nucleotide sequence: TGTGCTCTTGGGGAACTCTACTTTCAAGGGGATACGATAGTAAGGACCGATAAACTCATCTTT. Translating it yields CALGELYFQGDTIVRTDKLIF.